Following are 23 T cell receptor gamma chains from one sample sequenced in a study of gamma delta lymphoproliferative disorders and STAT genes. PBMCs from patients and controls supplied the genomic DNA for sequencing. TCRdb reprocessed the multiplex PCR reads through CATT. The repertoire holds around 780 gamma-chain clones, with about 32% as singletons. The source material was blood. Receptors were obtained from a human donor in good health.

There are a few counts of this clone. This sequence is one base from a far larger clone and is likely a read error. The sample contains more than one DNA sequence encoding this CDR3. This rearrangement joins TRGV4 to TRGJ1 or TRGJ2. In the absence of a J gene in TCRdb, the DNA was matched to germline to assign it here. The V segment lost 5 bases and the J segment 6 bases; nucleotides outside the gene matches: 10. This CDR3 has 13 amino acids. The germline CDR1 and CDR2 sequences are EGSTGY and YDSYTSSV. DNA for the CDR3: TGTGCCACCTGGGGCGCGTCCCTTTATAAGAAACTCTTT. Protein: CATWGASLYKKLF.

Sample share makes this clone large. J is TRGJP1 and V is TRGV5P. The J gene is absent in TCRdb and was assigned here via DNA matching to germline. TRGV5P is labeled a pseudogene. The CDR3 covers 16 residues. CDR3 DNA sequence: TGTGCCACCTGGGGCAGCTACGAGACCACTGGTTGGTTCAAGATATTT. Translation: CATWGSYETTGWFKIF.

The chain is built from TRGV8 and TRGJP2. TCRdb records no J gene; here it was assigned by comparing the DNA to germline. V trimming: 3 bases; J trimming: 3 bases; junction bases outside the gene matches: 10. The germline V gene encodes CDR1 VENAVY and CDR2 YDSYNSRV. This CDR3 is 16 amino acids long. CDR3 sequence (DNA): TGTGCCACCTGGGATTGGGGTGCGGGTAGTGATTGGATCAAGACGTTT. This sequence encodes CATWDWGAGSDWIKTF.

This clone has just a few counts. TCRdb shows a much larger clone's protein in place of this DNA's translation, and the two differ at residue 4, likely through a read error; the protein shown is translated from the DNA. This rearrangement joins TRGV10 to TRGJ1 or TRGJ2. Since TCRdb gives no J gene, matching the DNA to germline was used here to assign it. TRGV10 is recorded as an ORF, its role being uncertain. The V gene end was trimmed by 11 bases and the J gene end by 2 bases; junction bases not matched to a gene: 10. The CDR3 spans 13 residues. CDR3 in amino acids: CAARGRYYYKKLF. The CDR3 DNA is TGTGCTGCGCGGGGTCGTTATTATTATAAGAAACTCTTT.

This clone is categorized as large. V gene TRGV4 combines with J gene TRGJ1 or TRGJ2. Here the J gene was assigned by germline matching of the DNA, as TCRdb has none. V shed 9 bases, J shed 0 bases, and the junction held 5 bases outside the gene matches. In germline, CDR1 is EGSTGY, CDR2 YDSYTSSV. The CDR3 has 12 amino acids. The CDR3 spells CATLLNYYKKLF. The CDR3 DNA reads TGTGCCACCCTTCTGAATTATTATAAGAAACTCTTT.

In DNA form, the CDR3 reads TGTGCCTGCTGGATTAGCCCCGGGGGAGGTAGTAGTGATTGGATCAAGACGTTT. Protein product: CACWISPGGGSSDWIKTF. The chain combines TRGV11 with TRGJP2. The J gene, not given by TCRdb, was assigned here from a germline match of the nucleotide sequence. TRGV11 qualifies as an ORF whose function is uncertain. Losses at the gene ends were 4 bases for V and 1 base for J; bases not matched to a gene: 12. This CDR3 has 18 amino acids.

This clone is deemed large. CDR3 nucleotide sequence: TGTGCCACCTGGGATGGGCGGCATTATTATAAGAAACTCTTT. It encodes CATWDGRHYYKKLF. This rearrangement joins TRGV4 to TRGJ1 or TRGJ2. The J gene is not listed in TCRdb, so it was assigned here from a DNA match to germline. This CDR3 comprises 14 residues. The junction had 4 bases not matched to a gene; V was cut back by 0 bases and J by 2 bases. Germline V CDR1 and CDR2: EGSTGY, YDSYTSSV.

This clone is deemed large (0.1 to 1%). The sample has other DNA sequences that encode this CDR3 too. CDR3 sequence reads: CATWDGLAYKKLF. The CDR3 bases are TGTGCCACCTGGGATGGTCTTGCTTATAAGAAACTCTTT. This rearrangement joins TRGV4 to TRGJ1 or TRGJ2. The J gene comes from matching the DNA to germline here; TCRdb lacks it. Trimming removed 1 base from V and 6 bases from J; junction bases left unmatched: 6. CDR1 EGSTGY and CDR2 YDSYTSSV come from the germline V gene. The CDR3 is 13 residues long.

The J gene is TRGJ1 or TRGJ2, the V gene TRGV9. TCRdb carries no J gene annotation; the J gene was assigned here by matching the DNA with germline. CDR1 is GITISATS and CDR2 is ISYDGTV in the germline V gene (reference sequence). This CDR3 is 9 amino acids long. V dropped 9 bases and J dropped 12; count of bases not matched to a gene: 8. The CDR3 nucleotides read TGTGCCTTGGAGAGGGGGAAACTCTTT. Its protein product is CALERGKLF.

In this sample, this clone is large. V usage is TRGV8 and J usage is TRGJP2. TCRdb gives no J gene; it was assigned here by matching the DNA to germline. CDR1 is VENAVY, CDR2 YDSYNSRV, per germline. With V trimmed by 5 bases and J by 7 bases, 4 bases remained unmatched. The CDR3 spans 12 residues. The CDR3 spells CATWGADWIKTF. CDR3 coding DNA: TGTGCCACCTGGGGGGCTGATTGGATCAAGACGTTT.

This clone is labeled medium-sized. The limits of the CDR3 on the DNA are not certain, so only TCRdb's listed CDR3 is given. The J segment was not called; the V segment is TRGV11. TRGV11 falls under the ORF class, with uncertain function. The CDR3 region is 16 residues in length, termini included. The CDR3: CTTVPAGSLTGWFKIF.

This clone counts as large. The rearrangement joins TRGV4 to TRGJ1 or TRGJ2. The J gene, not given by TCRdb, was assigned here from a germline match of the nucleotide sequence. CDR1 and CDR2 from the germline V gene are EGSTGY and YDSYTSSV. Trimming at V came to 0 bases and at J to 2 bases, leaving 7 bases not matched to a gene. This CDR3 has 15 amino acids. The CDR3 DNA reads TGTGCCACCTGGGATGGGCGCCCGGATTATTATAAGAAACTCTTT. This translates into CATWDGRPDYYKKLF.

As to this clone: The TCRdb record carries a much larger clone's protein, which differs from this DNA's translation at residue 3; a read error is the likely cause, and the protein listed here is the DNA translation. V usage is TRGV4 and J usage is TRGJ1 or TRGJ2. TCRdb leaves out the J gene; it was filled in here by matching the DNA to germline. Germline lookup yields CDR1 EGSTGY and CDR2 YDSYTSSV. The CDR3 consists of 15 residues. The CDR3 reads CAPWDGELNYYKKLF. The CDR3, as DNA: TGTGCCCCCTGGGATGGGGAATTGAATTATTATAAGAAACTCTTT.

The V and J genes are TRGV9 and TRGJP. Here the J gene was assigned by germline matching of the DNA, as TCRdb has none. V lost 1 base to trimming and J lost 7 bases; unmatched junction nucleotides: 10. The CDR3 extends over 18 amino acids. Germline assignment: CDR1 GITISATS and CDR2 ISYDGTV (reference sequence). The CDR3 DNA is TGTGCCTTGTGGGAGGTTTCCAACCCCGAGTTGGGCAAAAAAATCAAGGTATTT. It yields the protein CALWEVSNPELGKKIKVF.

This clone occurred a few times. TCRdb pairs this DNA with a much larger clone's protein that differs at residue 9, likely a read error; the protein shown was translated from the DNA. The chain employs TRGV10 and TRGJP1. TCRdb is silent on the J gene; assignment here came from matching the DNA to germline. TRGV10 is an ORF for which the function is uncertain. The CDR3 has 14 amino acids. The CDR3 region has the DNA TGTGCTGCGTGGGTAGGGACCACTAGTTGGTTCAAGATATTT. Translated, it gives CAAWVGTTSWFKIF.

The chain recombines TRGV2 with TRGJP2. Since TCRdb gives no J gene, matching the DNA to germline was used here to assign it. Germline V lookup: CDR1 EGSNGY, CDR2 YDSYNSKV. The CDR3 runs to 16 residues. Unmatched junction bases numbered 7, after V lost 1 base and J lost 2 bases. The CDR3 here is CATWDGPLSSDWIKTF. CDR3 DNA sequence: TGTGCCACCTGGGACGGCCCCCTAAGTAGTGATTGGATCAAGACGTTT.

Judged by abundance, this clone is medium-sized. J is TRGJ1 or TRGJ2 and V is TRGV4. Because TCRdb records no J gene, it was assigned here through a match of the DNA to germline. Trimming took 8 bases from V and 2 from J; bases not matched to a gene: 3. Per germline, CDR1 EGSTGY and CDR2 YDSYTSSV. CDR3 length equals 11 residues. The chain's CDR3 is CATFYYYKKLF. The CDR3 DNA sequence: TGTGCCACCTTCTATTATTATAAGAAACTCTTT.

This clone was seen a handful of times. J is TRGJP2 and V is TRGV2. TCRdb carries no J gene annotation; the J gene was assigned here by matching the DNA with germline. Germline trimming cut 0 bases from V and 3 bases from J; bases unmatched to any gene: 10. The CDR3 has 17 amino acids. Germline lookup yields CDR1 EGSNGY and CDR2 YDSYNSKV. CDR3 amino acids: CATWDGYPWGSDWIKTF. The DNA for the CDR3 is TGTGCCACCTGGGACGGGTACCCGTGGGGTAGTGATTGGATCAAGACGTTT.

For this clone: The DNA is omitted, as the CDR3 cannot be located on it reliably, and the CDR3 follows TCRdb's listing. TRGV4 is the V gene, and the J gene was not called. The CDR3 spans 18 residues, counting both ends. Germline assignment: CDR1 EGSTGY and CDR2 YDSYTSSV. This CDR3 reads CATWDEVIRNSLAVEQHF.

This clone was counted between two and nine times. The chain recombines TRGV5 with TRGJ1 or TRGJ2. Germline matching of the DNA provided the J gene here, since TCRdb leaves it blank. The V segment lost 0 bases and the J segment 3 bases; nucleotides outside the gene matches: 8. This CDR3 comprises 15 residues. Per the germline V gene, CDR1 is VINAFY and CDR2 is YDVSNSKD. The CDR3: CATWDRRNFYYKKLF. The CDR3 nucleotides read TGTGCCACCTGGGACAGGCGGAACTTTTATTATAAGAAACTCTTT.

In its sample, this clone ranks as large. J is TRGJ1 or TRGJ2 and V is TRGV8. In the absence of a J gene in TCRdb, the DNA was matched to germline to assign it here. The CDR3 runs 14 residues. Trimming at V came to 0 bases and at J to 2 bases, leaving 4 bases not matched to a gene. Germline lookup yields CDR1 VENAVY and CDR2 YDSYNSRV. The CDR3 protein is CATWDRHDYYKKLF. CDR3 bases: TGTGCCACCTGGGATAGGCACGATTATTATAAGAAACTCTTT.

This clone is categorized as large. The chain has TRGV10 and TRGJ1 or TRGJ2. TCRdb is silent on the J gene; assignment here came from matching the DNA to germline. TRGV10 is an open reading frame, and its role is uncertain. The CDR3 covers 14 residues. V lost 8 bases to trimming and J lost 4 bases; unmatched junction nucleotides: 12. This CDR3 is CAAWDKAQYYKKLF. The CDR3 coding sequence is TGTGCTGCGTGGGATAAGGCCCAGTATTATAAGAAACTCTTT.

With respect to this clone: Since a far larger clone is one base different, this is likely a read error. The same CDR3 is also encoded by other DNA sequences in this sample. This sequence joins TRGV4 and TRGJ1 or TRGJ2. TCRdb offers no J gene call, so here the DNA was matched to germline to obtain one. Germline trimming cut 4 bases from V and 3 bases from J; bases unmatched to any gene: 12. In germline, CDR1 is EGSTGY, CDR2 YDSYTSSV. The CDR3 totals 15 residues. The CDR3 DNA sequence: TGTGCCACCTGGGACGGGCATCTGAGTTATTATAAGAAACTCTTT. Its protein product is CATWDGHLSYYKKLF.